Following are 13 T cell receptor beta chains from one sample sequenced in a study of blood T cells in healthy people across ages. Next came a second PCR, run for roughly 6 to 11 cycles, which used a sample-barcoded 5' primer along with a J-beta primer mix. Each CDR3 protein is one row after TCRdb ran MiXCR on the 5' RACE reads. In the table there are 650,000 or so distinct CDR3 sequences, roughly half of which are singletons. Sample: blood. The receptors stem from a woman aged 80 or over in good health.

The J gene is TRBJ2-1, the V gene TRBV11-2, with unresolved D. V was cut by 6 bases and J by 8 bases, with 20 bases left in between. From germline, CDR1 is SGHAT and CDR2 FQNNGV. The CDR3 has 15 residues. DNA of the CDR3: TGTGCCAGCAGGACTTGGGGTCGTTCAATGGATGAGCAGTTCTTC. Amino acids: CASRTWGRSMDEQFF.

The chain carries TRBV18 and TRBJ2-6; D possibly matches TRBD1 or TRBD2 (5 bases each). The germline gives CDR1 KGHSH, CDR2 LQKENI. Trimming took 0 bases from V and 1 from J, leaving 16 bases between them. The length of the CDR3 is 19 residues. CDR3 sequence reads: CASSPPVFPGPSGANVLTF. The DNA of the CDR3 is TGTGCCAGCTCACCACCGGTGTTTCCGGGGCCATCTGGGGCCAACGTCCTGACTTTC. Complete variable domain (other parts from reference TRBV18 and TRBJ2-6): NAGVMQNPRHLVRRRGQEARLRCSPMKGHSHVYWYRQLPEEGLKFMVYLQKENIIDESGMPKERFSAEFPKEGPSILRIQQVVRGDSAAYFCASSPPVFPGPSGANVLTFGAGSRLTVL.

This clonotype was counted only a few times. The J gene is TRBJ2-2, the V gene TRBV20-1, with 9 bases identical to TRBD2. This CDR3 comprises 15 residues. Germline loops: CDR1 DFQATT, CDR2 SNEGSKA (reference sequence). V lost 2 bases, J lost 5 bases, and 6 bases stayed unmatched. The CDR3 sequence is CSARRHLAGTGELFF. In DNA form, the CDR3 reads TGCAGTGCTAGACGTCACCTAGCGGGGACCGGGGAGCTGTTTTTT.

The V and J genes are TRBV12-3 or TRBV12-4 and TRBJ2-3, with TRBD2 matching 7 bases. V lost 6 bases to trimming and J lost 0 bases; unmatched junction nucleotides: 12. The length of the CDR3 is 17 residues. The CDR3 loop reads CASSQGRDYPSTDTQYF. The DNA for the CDR3 is TGTGCCAGCAGCCAAGGGAGGGACTACCCAAGCACAGATACGCAGTATTTT.

The gene calls are TRBV14 and TRBJ2-2; tentatively, D is TRBD2 (6 bases). Deletions cut 3 bases from V and 1 base from J, with 9 bases between. The CDR3 totals 15 residues. Germline CDR1 reads SGHDN; CDR2 reads FVKESK. The CDR3 loop is CASSQAGLNTGELFF. In DNA form, the CDR3 reads TGTGCCAGCAGCCAGGCGGGATTGAACACCGGGGAGCTGTTTTTT.

About this clonotype: This may come from a read error, since a much larger clone is one base off. The chain couples TRBV28 to TRBJ2-1; a weak D match, TRBD2 (6 bases). The CDR3 runs to 17 residues. In germline, CDR1 is MDHEN, CDR2 SYDVKM. The V end lost 6 bases, the J end lost 8 bases, and 26 bases lay between the germline ends. CDR3 nucleotides: TGTGCCAGCAGGATGCAAAGCCGGGACTCCCCCTTTCATGAGCAGTTCTTC. It specifies CASRMQSRDSPFHEQFF. Together with reference TRBV28 and TRBJ2-1, the CDR3 gives the full variable domain: DVKVTQSSRYLVKRTGEKVFLECVQDMDHENMFWYRQDPGLGLRLIYFSYDVKMKEKGDIPEGYSVSREKKERFSLILESASTNQTSMYLCASRMQSRDSPFHEQFFGPGTRLTVL.

This clonotype has just a few counts. This chain links TRBV7-2 with TRBJ1-5, with TRBD1 as a possible D gene (5 bases). Germline assignment: CDR1 SGHTA and CDR2 FQGNSA. V was shortened by 5 bases and J by 4 bases, with 12 bases between the two germline ends. CDR3 size: 14 residues. The CDR3: CASSLRDGNQPQHF. CDR3 in DNA: TGTGCCAGCAGCCTCCGGGACGGGAATCAGCCCCAGCATTTT.

The rearrangement uses TRBV12-3 or TRBV12-4 and TRBJ1-5, with D possibly being TRBD1 (6 bases). V gave up 6 bases and J gave up 4 bases, with 16 bases separating them. The CDR3 is 15 residues long. CDR3 nucleotides: TGTGCCAGCAGCGGAGGGGGATTTCGAAATCAGCCCCAGCATTTT. It is translated as CASSGGGFRNQPQHF.

Concerning this clonotype: A much larger clone differs by one base, so this may be a read error. This chain joins TRBV27 and TRBJ2-5; unclear D gene. The last part of the DNA fits TRBJ2-7 better; the J call may be wrong. This CDR3 is built from 14 residues. CDR1 MNHEY and CDR2 SMNVEV come from the germline V gene (reference sequence). The CDR3 coding sequence is TGTGCCGGCAGTTCTACAACCGCGAACTACGAGCAGTACTTC. Amino acid sequence: CAGSSTTANYEQYF.

The chain combines TRBV7-2 with TRBJ2-4; 11 bases are a match to TRBD1. With the DNA end fitting TRBJ2-7 better, the J assignment may be wrong. Looked up from germline, CDR1 is SGHTA and CDR2 is FQGNSA. This CDR3 has 15 amino acids. CDR3 bases: TGTGCCAGCAGCTTAGCGGGACAGGGGGGCTACGAGCAGTACTTC. Protein: CASSLAGQGGYEQYF.

Regarding this clonotype: Being one base from a much bigger clone, this may be a read error. The rearrangement joins TRBV12-3 or TRBV12-4 to TRBJ2-7; no firm D call. The germline V and J ends were trimmed by 8 bases and 10 bases, with 21 bases remaining between them. The CDR3 has 13 amino acids. The CDR3 nucleotides read TGTGCCAGCCGGGCCTTTGTGTCGGAGATCCAGTACTTC. Residues: CASRAFVSEIQYF.

Remarks on this clonotype: A read error may be the cause here, since a much bigger clone is one base away. This chain connects TRBV5-1 to TRBJ2-7, with TRBD2 matching over 8 bases. The CDR3 sequence is 15 residues long. Unmatched junction bases numbered 15, after V lost 6 bases and J lost 7 bases. Per germline, CDR1 SGHRS and CDR2 YFSETQ. The CDR3 nucleotides read TGCGCCAGCACGATTTTAGCGGGGAGAAACAATGAGCAGTACTTC. Its translation is CASTILAGRNNEQYF.

This chain connects TRBV12-3 or TRBV12-4 to TRBJ2-7; D is ambiguous. V lost 2 bases, J lost 4 bases, and 12 bases lay in between. The CDR3 contains 14 residues. The CDR3 sequence is CASSLRLESYEQYF. The CDR3 nucleotides are TGTGCCAGCAGTTTACGGTTGGAGAGTTACGAGCAGTACTTC.